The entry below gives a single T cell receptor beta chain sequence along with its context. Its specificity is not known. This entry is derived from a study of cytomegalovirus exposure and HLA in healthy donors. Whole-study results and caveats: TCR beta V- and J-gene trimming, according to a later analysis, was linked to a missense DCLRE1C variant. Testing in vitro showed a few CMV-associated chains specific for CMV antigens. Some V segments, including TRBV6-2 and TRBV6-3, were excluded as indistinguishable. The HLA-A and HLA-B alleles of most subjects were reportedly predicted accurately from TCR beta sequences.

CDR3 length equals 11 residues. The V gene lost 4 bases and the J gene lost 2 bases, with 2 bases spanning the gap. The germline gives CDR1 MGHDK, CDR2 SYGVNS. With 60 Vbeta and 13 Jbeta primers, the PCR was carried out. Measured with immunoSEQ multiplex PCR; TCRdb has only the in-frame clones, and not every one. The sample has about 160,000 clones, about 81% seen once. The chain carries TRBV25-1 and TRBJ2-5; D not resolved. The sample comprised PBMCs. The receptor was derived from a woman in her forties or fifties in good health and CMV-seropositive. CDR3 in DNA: TGTGCCAGCAGTGCGCAAGAGACCCAGTACTTC. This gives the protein CASSAQETQYF.